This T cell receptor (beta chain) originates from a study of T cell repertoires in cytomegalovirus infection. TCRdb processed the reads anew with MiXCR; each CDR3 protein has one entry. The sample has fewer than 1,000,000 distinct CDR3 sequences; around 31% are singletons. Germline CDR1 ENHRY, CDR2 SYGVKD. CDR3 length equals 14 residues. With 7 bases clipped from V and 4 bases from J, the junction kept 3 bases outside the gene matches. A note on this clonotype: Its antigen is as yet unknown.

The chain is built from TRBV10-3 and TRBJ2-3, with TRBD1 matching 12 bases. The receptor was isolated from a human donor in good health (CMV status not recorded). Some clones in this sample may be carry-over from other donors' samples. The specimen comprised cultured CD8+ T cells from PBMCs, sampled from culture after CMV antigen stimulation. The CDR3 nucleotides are TGTGCCATCACGGGACAGGGGGCCTCAGATACGCAGTATTTT. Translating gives CAITGQGASDTQYF.